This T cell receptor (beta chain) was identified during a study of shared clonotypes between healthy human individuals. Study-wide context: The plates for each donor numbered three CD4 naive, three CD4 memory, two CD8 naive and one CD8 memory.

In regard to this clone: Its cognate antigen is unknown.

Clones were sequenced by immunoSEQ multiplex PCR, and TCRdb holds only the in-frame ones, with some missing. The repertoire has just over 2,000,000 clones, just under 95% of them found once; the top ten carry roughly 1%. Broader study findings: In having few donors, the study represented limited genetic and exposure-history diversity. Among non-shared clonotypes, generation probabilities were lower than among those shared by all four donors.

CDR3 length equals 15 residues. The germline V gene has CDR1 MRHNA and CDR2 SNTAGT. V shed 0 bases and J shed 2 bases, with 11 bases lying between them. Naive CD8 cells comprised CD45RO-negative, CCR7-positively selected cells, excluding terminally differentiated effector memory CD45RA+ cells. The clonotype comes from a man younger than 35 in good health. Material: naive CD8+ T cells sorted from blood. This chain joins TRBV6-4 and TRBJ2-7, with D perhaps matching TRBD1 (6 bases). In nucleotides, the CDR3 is TGTGCCAGCAGTGACTCCGGACAGTTCACCTACGAGCAGTACTTC. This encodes CASSDSGQFTYEQYF.